What follows is one TCR beta chain and its context. Its antigen is not known. CDR1 is PRHDT, CDR2 FYEKMQ, per germline (reference sequence). The length of the CDR3 is 16 residues. V lost 3 bases and J lost 0, with 12 bases in between. The sample originates from a study of cytomegalovirus exposure and HLA in healthy donors. The PCR made use of 60 Vbeta and 13 Jbeta primers. Assay: immunoSEQ multiplex PCR; the TCRdb copy retains only in-frame clones and omits some. The sample consists of just under 250,000 clones, roughly 80% of them appearing once. Broader study findings: Prediction of most subjects' HLA-A and HLA-B alleles by TCR beta sequences was reportedly accurate. Looking again later, the authors saw that most CMV-associated TCR beta chains seemed HLA-restricted. Per a later analysis, HLA-associated TCR beta chains showed more clonal expansion than other, equally common TCR beta chains. Reports credit the classifier with highly specific, highly sensitive diagnosis of cytomegalovirus status.

The chain employs TRBV13 and TRBJ2-1; tentative D call: TRBD2 (6 bases). Material: PBMCs. The sequence came from a woman aged 40 to 49 in good health and CMV-seropositive. The DNA of the CDR3 is TGTGCCAGCAGCTTGGATAGCGGTAGCTCCTACAATGAGCAGTTCTTC. Translating it yields CASSLDSGSSYNEQFF.